This section outlines one TCR beta chain sequence together with its context. Antigen: not known. This entry comes from a study of cytomegalovirus exposure and HLA in healthy donors. Study-wide findings and caveats: In vitro experiments confirmed that three CMV-associated chains were specific for CMV antigens.

The repertoire was sequenced with immunoSEQ multiplex PCR; TCRdb's copy has only in-frame clones and lacks some. There are 55,000 to 75,000 clones in the sample; 95% occur only once, and 6% to 8.5% lies in the top ten. V shed 4 bases and J 4 bases; nucleotides not matched to a gene: 4. The CDR3 has 15 residues. Germline loops: CDR1 MDHEN, CDR2 SYDVKM. Sequencing was carried out using PBMCs. The sequence derives from a woman aged 18-30 years in good health and CMV-seropositive. V usage is TRBV28 and J usage is TRBJ2-1, with 10 bases lining up with TRBD2. The CDR3: CASSWERGGYNEQFF. The CDR3 region has the DNA TGTGCCAGCAGTTGGGAGCGGGGGGGATACAATGAGCAGTTCTTC.